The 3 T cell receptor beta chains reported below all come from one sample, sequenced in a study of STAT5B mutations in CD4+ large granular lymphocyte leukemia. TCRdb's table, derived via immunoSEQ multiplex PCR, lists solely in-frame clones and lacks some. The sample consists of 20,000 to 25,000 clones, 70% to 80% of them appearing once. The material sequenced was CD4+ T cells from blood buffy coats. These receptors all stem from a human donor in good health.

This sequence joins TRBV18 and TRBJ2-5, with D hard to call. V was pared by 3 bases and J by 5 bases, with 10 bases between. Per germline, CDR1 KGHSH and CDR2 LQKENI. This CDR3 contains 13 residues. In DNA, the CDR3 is TGTGCCAGCTCACCCAGAGGCGTGGAGACCCAGTACTTC. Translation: CASSPRGVETQYF.

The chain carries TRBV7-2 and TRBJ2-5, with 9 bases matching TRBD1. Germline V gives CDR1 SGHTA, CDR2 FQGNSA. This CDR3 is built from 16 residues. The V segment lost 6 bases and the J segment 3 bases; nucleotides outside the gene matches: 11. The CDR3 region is CASSRTAGQGKETQYF. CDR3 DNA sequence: TGTGCCAGCAGTAGAACCGCCGGACAGGGGAAAGAGACCCAGTACTTC.

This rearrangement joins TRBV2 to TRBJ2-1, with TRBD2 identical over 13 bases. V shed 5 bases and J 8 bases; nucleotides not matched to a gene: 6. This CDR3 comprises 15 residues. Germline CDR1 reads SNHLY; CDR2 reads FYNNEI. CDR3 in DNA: TGTGCCAGCAGTAAAGGACTAGCGGGAGCAGATGAGCAGTTCTTC. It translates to CASSKGLAGADEQFF.